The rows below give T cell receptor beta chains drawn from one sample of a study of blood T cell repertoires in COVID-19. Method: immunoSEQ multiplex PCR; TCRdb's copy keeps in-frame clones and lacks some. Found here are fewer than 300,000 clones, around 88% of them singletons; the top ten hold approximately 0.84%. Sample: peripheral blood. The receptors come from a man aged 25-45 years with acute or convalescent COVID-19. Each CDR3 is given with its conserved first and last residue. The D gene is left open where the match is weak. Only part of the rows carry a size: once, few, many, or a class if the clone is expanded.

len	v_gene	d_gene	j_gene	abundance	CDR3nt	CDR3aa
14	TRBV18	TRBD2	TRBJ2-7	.	TGTGCCAGCAGAATAGCGGGGGGAATATACGAGCAGTACTTC	CASRIAGGIYEQYF
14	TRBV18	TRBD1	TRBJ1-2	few	TGTGCCAGCTCACCCGGGACAGGGGACTATGGCTACACCTTC	CASSPGTGDYGYTF
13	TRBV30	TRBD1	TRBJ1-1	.	TGTGCCTGGAGTGACACAGGGGGAACTGAAGCTTTCTTT	CAWSDTGGTEAFF
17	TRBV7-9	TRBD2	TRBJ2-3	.	TGTGCCAGCAGCTTAGGTCTAGCGGGGGGGAACACAGATACGCAGTATTTT	CASSLGLAGGNTDTQYF
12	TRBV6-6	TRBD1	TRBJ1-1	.	TGTGCCAGCAGCCACAGGGGAACTGAAGCTTTCTTT	CASSHRGTEAFF
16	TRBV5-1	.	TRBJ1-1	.	TGCGCCAGCAGCCCGCCCCTGACACCCCCGTCCACTGAAGCTTTCTTT	CASSPPLTPPSTEAFF
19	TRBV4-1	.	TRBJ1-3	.	TGCGCCAGCAGCCAAGACAGAAGCAGGCCCCTGAGCTCTGGAAACACCATATATTTT	CASSQDRSRPLSSGNTIYF
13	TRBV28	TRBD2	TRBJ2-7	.	TGTGCCAGCAGAACCGGAGCGGGGTACGAGCAGTACTTC	CASRTGAGYEQYF
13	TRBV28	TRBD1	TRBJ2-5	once	TGTGCCAGCAGACTACAGGGGTTGGAGACCCAGTACTTC	CASRLQGLETQYF
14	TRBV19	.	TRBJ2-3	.	TGTGCCAGTAGCCCAATGGGCCCGCTAGATACGCAGTATTTT	CASSPMGPLDTQYF
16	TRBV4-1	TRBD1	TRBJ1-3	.	TGCGCCAGCAGCCAAATGGGACAGGCCTCGGGGAACACCATATATTTT	CASSQMGQASGNTIYF
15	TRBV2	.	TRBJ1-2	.	TGTGCCAGCAGGGTACAGGACCTCCCAAACTATGGCTACACCTTC	CASRVQDLPNYGYTF
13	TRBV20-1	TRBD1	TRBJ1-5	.	TGCAGTGCTAGTGGGGACAGTGATCAGCCCCAGCATTTT	CSASGDSDQPQHF
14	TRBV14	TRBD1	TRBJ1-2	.	TGTGCCAGCAGCCTCGGACAGGGCCACTATGGCTACACCTTC	CASSLGQGHYGYTF
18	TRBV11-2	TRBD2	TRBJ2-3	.	TGTGCCAGCAGCCCCCGGTTAGCGGGGGAGTTAAGCACAGATACGCAGTATTTT	CASSPRLAGELSTDTQYF
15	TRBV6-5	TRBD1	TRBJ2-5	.	TGTGCCAGCAGCTCCCCGGGACAGGGAAAAGAGACCCAGTACTTC	CASSSPGQGKETQYF
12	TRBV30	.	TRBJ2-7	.	TGTGCCTGGAGTTCTGCGGCGCGCGAGCAGTACTTC	CAWSSAAREQYF
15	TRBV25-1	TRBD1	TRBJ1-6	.	TGTGCCAGCAGTGGCCACAGGGGCTATAATTCACCCCTCCACTTT	CASSGHRGYNSPLHF
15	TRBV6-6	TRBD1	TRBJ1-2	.	TGTGCCAGCATCTTACGCGGGACAGAGCCTTGGAGCTACACCTTC	CASILRGTEPWSYTF
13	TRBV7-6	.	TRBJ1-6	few	TGTGCCACTCGAGGACATTATAATTCACCCCTCCACTTT	CATRGHYNSPLHF
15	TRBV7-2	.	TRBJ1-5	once	TGTGCCAGCAGCTCCCAGCCACTAAAAAGTCAGCCCCAGCATTTT	CASSSQPLKSQPQHF
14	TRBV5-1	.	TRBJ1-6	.	TGCGCCAGCAGCCCGACTAGTGGGAATTCACCCCTCCACTTT	CASSPTSGNSPLHF
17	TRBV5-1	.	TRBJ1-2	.	TGCGCCAGCAGCTTGAGACCCCCCGGAGACAGGTTCTATGGCTACACCTTC	CASSLRPPGDRFYGYTF
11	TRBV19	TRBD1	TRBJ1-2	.	TGTGCCAGTAGGACAGGGGTTGGCTACACCTTC	CASRTGVGYTF
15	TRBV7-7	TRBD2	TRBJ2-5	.	TGTGCTAGCAAGGCCGGACTAGCGGGGTTGGAGACCCAGTACTTC	CASKAGLAGLETQYF
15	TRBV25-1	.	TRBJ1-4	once	TGTGCCAGTGGGATCGGGGGGGTGGAAAGCGAAAAACTGTTTTTT	CASGIGGVESEKLFF
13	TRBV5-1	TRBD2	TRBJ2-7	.	TGCGCCAGCAGCTTGGGGGAGGGCCACGAGCAGTACTTC	CASSLGEGHEQYF
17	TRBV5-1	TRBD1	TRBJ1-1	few	TGCGCCAGCAGCCCAGGACAGGTTCTTCGGAGAGGCACTGAAGCTTTCTTT	CASSPGQVLRRGTEAFF
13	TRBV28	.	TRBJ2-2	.	TGTGCCGGAAAGACAGCGAACACCGGGGAGCTGTTTTTT	CAGKTANTGELFF
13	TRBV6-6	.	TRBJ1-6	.	TGTGCCAGCAATCTCGCGAGGAATTCACCCCTCCACTTT	CASNLARNSPLHF
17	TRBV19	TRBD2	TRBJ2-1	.	TGTGCCAGTAGTATACCCCTACTTAGCGGGAGGGCGGATGAGCAGTTCTTC	CASSIPLLSGRADEQFF
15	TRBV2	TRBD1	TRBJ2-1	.	TGTGCCAGCAGTGAAGAACAGGGGTCCTACAATGAGCAGTTCTTC	CASSEEQGSYNEQFF
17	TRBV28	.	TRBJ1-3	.	TGTGCCAGCAGTTTCGTCTATCTCCGAAGCTCTGGAAACACCATATATTTT	CASSFVYLRSSGNTIYF
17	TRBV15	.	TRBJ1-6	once	TGTGCCACCAGCGGCGTGCAGTCGGGGTACATTAATTCACCCCTCCACTTT	CATSGVQSGYINSPLHF
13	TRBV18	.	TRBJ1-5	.	TGTGCCAGCTCCCCTGAAGCGTTTCAGCCCCAGCATTTT	CASSPEAFQPQHF
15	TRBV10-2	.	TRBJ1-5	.	TGCGCCAGTCCCTCGGGACAAATTAGCAATCAGCCCCAGCATTTT	CASPSGQISNQPQHF
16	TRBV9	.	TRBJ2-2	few	TGTGCCAGCAGCGTAGTTTCCACAGGGCAGACCGGGGAGCTGTTTTTT	CASSVVSTGQTGELFF
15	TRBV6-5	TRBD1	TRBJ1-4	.	TGTGCCAGCAGCCGACGACAGGGTGGATTTGAAAAACTGTTTTTT	CASSRRQGGFEKLFF
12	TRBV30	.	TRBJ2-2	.	TGTGCCTGGAGTACCAGGACCGGGGAGCTGTTTTTT	CAWSTRTGELFF
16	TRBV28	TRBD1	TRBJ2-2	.	TGTGCCAGCAGTGGAACCGGGACAGGACACACCGGGGAGCTGTTTTTT	CASSGTGTGHTGELFF